Listed below are T cell receptor beta chains from one sample, sequenced in a study of shared clonotypes between healthy human individuals. Only in-frame clones appear in the TCRdb table, and some are missing; sequencing was by immunoSEQ multiplex PCR. The table lists millions of clones, more than 90% of them singletons. Sequenced input: naive CD4+ T cells sorted from blood. The receptors here all came from a man between 18 and 35 years old in good health. The CDR3 runs from the conserved cysteine through the conserved F or W. The order of the fields is V gene, D gene, J gene, clone size, CDR3 protein, CDR3 DNA. A D gene is named only where the DNA matches it firmly. Clone size, where shown, is once, few, many, or a class for clones that have expanded.

TRBV18	TRBD2	TRBJ2-7	.	CASSPGLAYEQYF	TGTGCCAGCTCACCGGGACTAGCCTACGAGCAGTACTTC
TRBV5-4	TRBD2	TRBJ2-1	.	CASSLTTSINEQFF	TGTGCCAGCAGCTTGACGACTAGCATAAATGAGCAGTTCTTC
TRBV10-3	.	TRBJ1-5	.	CAISDTDVNSNQPQHF	TGTGCCATCAGTGATACGGACGTCAATAGCAATCAGCCCCAGCATTTT
TRBV11-2	.	TRBJ2-5	once	CASSLGSHPQETQYF	TGTGCCAGCAGCTTGGGGTCGCATCCTCAAGAGACCCAGTACTTC
TRBV9	.	TRBJ2-2	few	CASSDRGSITGELFF	TGTGCCAGCAGCGATCGGGGCAGTATCACCGGGGAGCTGTTTTTT
TRBV6-1	.	TRBJ1-5	.	CASSDKTLGGWSNQPQHF	TGTGCCAGCAGTGATAAGACACTCGGAGGGTGGAGCAATCAGCCCCAGCATTTT
TRBV7-3	.	TRBJ2-2	.	CASSLSSAPTGELFF	TGTGCCAGCAGCTTGTCGTCCGCCCCCACCGGGGAGCTGTTTTTT
TRBV6-5	TRBD2	TRBJ2-7	.	CASSQGLAGAYEQYF	TGTGCCAGCAGTCAAGGACTAGCGGGAGCCTACGAGCAGTACTTC
TRBV2	.	TRBJ2-7	.	CAGSKAYEQYF	TGTGCCGGGTCTAAAGCCTACGAGCAGTACTTC
TRBV6-6	TRBD1	TRBJ2-7	.	CASSLTGDYEQYF	TGTGCCAGCAGTTTAACAGGGGACTACGAGCAGTACTTC
TRBV19	.	TRBJ1-5	.	CASSIRVGGGQPQHF	TGTGCCAGTAGTATAAGGGTGGGCGGAGGTCAGCCCCAGCATTTT
TRBV7-9	.	TRBJ1-4	once	CASSSAGTTNEKLFF	TGTGCCAGCAGCTCCGCAGGGACAACTAATGAAAAACTGTTTTTT
TRBV7-8	.	TRBJ1-1	.	CASSFEGYTEAFF	TGTGCCAGCAGCTTTGAAGGGTACACTGAAGCTTTCTTT
TRBV7-2	.	TRBJ2-7	.	CASSLADSYEQYF	TGTGCCAGCAGCTTAGCCGACAGCTACGAGCAGTACTTC
TRBV2	TRBD1	TRBJ2-7	.	CASNKDRGYEQYF	TGTGCCAGCAATAAGGACAGGGGCTACGAGCAGTACTTC
TRBV18	TRBD1	TRBJ1-1	few	CASSRTGGTEAFF	TGTGCCAGCTCACGGACAGGGGGCACTGAAGCTTTCTTT
TRBV2	.	TRBJ1-2	few	CASREARVSYGYTF	TGTGCCAGCAGGGAAGCCCGAGTGAGCTATGGCTACACCTTC
TRBV7-5	.	TRBJ1-2	.	CARSLKQLSNYGYTF	TGTGCCAGAAGTTTAAAGCAACTTTCTAACTATGGCTACACCTTC
TRBV12-2	.	TRBJ2-7	.	CASRFSSPNRGEQYF	TGTGCAAGTCGCTTCAGTTCCCCGAACCGGGGGGAGCAGTACTTC
TRBV5-5	TRBD1	TRBJ1-5	.	CASSSTGALVQPQHF	TGTGCCAGCAGCTCGACAGGGGCGCTAGTTCAGCCCCAGCATTTT
TRBV6-5	.	TRBJ1-2	.	CASSLGAFDGYTF	TGTGCCAGCAGTTTGGGGGCATTCGATGGCTACACCTTC
TRBV5-1	TRBD2	TRBJ2-5	.	CASSTGLARETQYF	TGCGCCAGCAGCACTGGACTAGCAAGGGAGACCCAGTACTTC
TRBV5-1	TRBD2	TRBJ2-3	.	CASSWGDSGADTQYF	TGCGCCAGCAGCTGGGGGGATAGCGGGGCAGATACGCAGTATTTT
TRBV10-3	.	TRBJ2-5	.	CAISGNFGETQYF	TGTGCCATCAGTGGGAATTTCGGAGAGACCCAGTACTTC
TRBV6-1	.	TRBJ2-3	.	CASTRGGTGDTQYF	TGTGCCAGCACTAGGGGGGGTACCGGAGATACGCAGTATTTT
TRBV7-7	.	TRBJ1-4	.	CASSLGLGGNEKLFF	TGTGCTAGCAGCTTGGGTTTGGGTGGAAATGAAAAACTGTTTTTT
TRBV30	TRBD1	TRBJ1-5	few	CAWTAGGANQPQHF	TGTGCCTGGACCGCAGGGGGCGCGAATCAGCCCCAGCATTTT
TRBV7-2	TRBD2	TRBJ2-2	.	CASSPGLAHTGELFF	TGTGCCAGCAGCCCGGGACTAGCCCACACCGGGGAGCTGTTTTTT
TRBV7-2	.	TRBJ2-3	once	CASSLWRTDTQYF	TGTGCCAGCAGCTTATGGCGCACAGATACGCAGTATTTT
TRBV5-1	TRBD1	TRBJ1-1	.	CASSLGGQGKETEAFF	TGCGCCAGCAGCTTGGGGGGACAGGGTAAGGAGACTGAAGCTTTCTTT
TRBV5-4	.	TRBJ2-7	.	CASSGGNPYEQYF	TGTGCCAGCAGCGGAGGAAACCCATACGAGCAGTACTTC
TRBV30	TRBD2	TRBJ2-7	.	CAWHRGLTSGRASYEQYF	TGTGCCTGGCACAGGGGTTTAACTAGCGGGAGGGCCTCGTACGAGCAGTACTTC
TRBV6-7	.	TRBJ2-3	.	CASSYPRADTQYF	TGTGCCAGCAGTTATCCGAGGGCAGATACGCAGTATTTT
TRBV4-2	.	TRBJ2-5	.	CASSQDTGAAEETQYF	TGTGCCAGCAGCCAAGATACCGGGGCGGCTGAGGAGACCCAGTACTTC
TRBV20-1	TRBD1	TRBJ2-7	.	CSVGTVYEQYF	TGCAGTGTAGGGACAGTCTACGAGCAGTACTTC
TRBV25-1	.	TRBJ2-3	.	CASSVTGTDTQYF	TGTGCCAGCAGCGTAACCGGGACAGATACGCAGTATTTT
TRBV30	TRBD1	TRBJ1-1	few	CALDRNLNTEAFF	TGTGCCTTGGACAGGAATTTGAACACTGAAGCTTTCTTT
TRBV7-9	.	TRBJ2-7	once	CASSFKGAGEQYF	TGTGCCAGCAGCTTTAAGGGCGCGGGCGAGCAGTACTTC
TRBV7-2	.	TRBJ2-7	.	CASSPGEFLSYEQYF	TGTGCCAGCAGCCCGGGGGAGTTCCTCTCCTACGAGCAGTACTTC
TRBV5-1	.	TRBJ2-3	.	CASSLAEGASTDTQYF	TGCGCCAGCAGCTTGGCGGAGGGGGCCAGCACAGATACGCAGTATTTT
TRBV10-3	TRBD2	TRBJ2-7	.	CAITPGGPVEQYF	TGTGCCATCACCCCGGGAGGGCCGGTAGAGCAGTACTTC
TRBV5-1	.	TRBJ2-3	.	CASSLEVAGRRTDTQYF	TGCGCCAGCAGCTTGGAAGTGGCAGGGAGACGGACAGATACGCAGTATTTT
TRBV28	TRBD1	TRBJ1-5	.	CASQAPGTGKSQPQHF	TGTGCCAGCCAAGCCCCCGGGACAGGGAAAAGTCAGCCCCAGCATTTT
TRBV27	.	TRBJ1-1	.	CASSLGRNTEAFF	TGTGCCAGCAGTTTAGGAAGGAACACTGAAGCTTTCTTT
TRBV4-3	.	TRBJ1-1	.	CASSHRGTEAFF	TGCGCCAGCAGCCATAGGGGGACTGAAGCTTTCTTT
TRBV6-6	.	TRBJ1-3	.	CASSWMETGNTIYF	TGTGCCAGCAGCTGGATGGAGACTGGAAACACCATATATTTT
TRBV9	.	TRBJ1-2	.	CASRTTGTGDGYTF	TGTGCCAGCAGAACAACCGGGACCGGTGATGGCTACACCTTC
TRBV6-5	.	TRBJ1-2	.	CASSSRGTSGGYTF	TGTGCCAGCAGTTCCAGGGGTACTTCAGGGGGCTACACCTTC
TRBV7-9	.	TRBJ1-3	.	CASSSRRSSGNTIYF	TGTGCCAGCAGCTCCCGCAGAAGCTCTGGAAACACCATATATTTT
TRBV10-3	.	TRBJ1-2	once	CAISGGFYGYTF	TGTGCCATCAGCGGGGGCTTCTATGGCTACACCTTC
TRBV7-2	.	TRBJ2-1	.	CASSLPLLGGNEQFF	TGTGCCAGCAGCTTACCCCTGCTTGGAGGCAATGAGCAGTTCTTC
TRBV5-1	.	TRBJ2-3	.	CASSLVGDGDTQYF	TGCGCCAGCAGCTTAGTAGGGGACGGAGATACGCAGTATTTT
TRBV10-1	.	TRBJ2-3	.	CASSGGGPGDTQYF	TGCGCCAGCAGCGGCGGGGGCCCCGGAGATACGCAGTATTTT
TRBV7-2	.	TRBJ2-7	.	CASSLTPTSSSYEQYF	TGTGCCAGCAGCTTAACCCCGACTAGTAGCTCCTACGAGCAGTACTTC
TRBV28	.	TRBJ2-4	.	CASSSYGSENIQYF	TGTGCCAGCAGTTCGTATGGGAGCGAAAACATTCAGTACTTC